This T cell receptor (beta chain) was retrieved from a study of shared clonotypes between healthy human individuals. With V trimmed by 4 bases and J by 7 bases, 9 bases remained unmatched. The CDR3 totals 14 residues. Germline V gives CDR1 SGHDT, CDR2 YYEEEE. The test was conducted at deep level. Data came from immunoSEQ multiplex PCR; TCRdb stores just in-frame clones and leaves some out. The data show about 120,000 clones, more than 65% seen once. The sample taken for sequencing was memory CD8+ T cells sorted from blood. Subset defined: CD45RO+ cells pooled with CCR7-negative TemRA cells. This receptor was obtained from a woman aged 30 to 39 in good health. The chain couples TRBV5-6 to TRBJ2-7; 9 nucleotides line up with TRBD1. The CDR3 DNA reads TGTGCCAGCAGCGGACTACAGGGGGCTAGAGAGCAGTACTTC. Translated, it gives CASSGLQGAREQYF.